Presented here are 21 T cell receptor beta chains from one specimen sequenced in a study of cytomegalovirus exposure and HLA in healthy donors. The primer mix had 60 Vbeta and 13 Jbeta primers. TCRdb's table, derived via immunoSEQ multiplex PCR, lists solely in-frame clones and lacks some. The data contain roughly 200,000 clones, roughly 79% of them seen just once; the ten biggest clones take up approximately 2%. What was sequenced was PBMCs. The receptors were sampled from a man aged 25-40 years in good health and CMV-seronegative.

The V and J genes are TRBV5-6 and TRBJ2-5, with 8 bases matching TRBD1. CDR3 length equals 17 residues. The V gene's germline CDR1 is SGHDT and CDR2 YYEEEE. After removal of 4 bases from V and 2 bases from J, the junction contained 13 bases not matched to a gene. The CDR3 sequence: CASSPYRQGHIQETQYF. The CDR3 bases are TGTGCCAGCAGCCCGTACCGACAGGGGCATATTCAAGAGACCCAGTACTTC.

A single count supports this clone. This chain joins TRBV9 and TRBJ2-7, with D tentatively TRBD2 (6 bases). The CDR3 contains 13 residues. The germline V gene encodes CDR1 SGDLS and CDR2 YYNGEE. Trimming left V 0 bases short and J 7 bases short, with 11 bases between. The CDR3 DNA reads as TGTGCCAGCAGCGTAGGGGACTTTGGAGAGCAGTACTTC. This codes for CASSVGDFGEQYF.

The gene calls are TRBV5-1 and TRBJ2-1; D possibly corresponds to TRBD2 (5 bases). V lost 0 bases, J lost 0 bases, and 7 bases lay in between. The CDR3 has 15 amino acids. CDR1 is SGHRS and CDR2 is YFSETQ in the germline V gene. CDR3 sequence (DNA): TGCGCCAGCAGCTTGGTCGGGGTCTCCTACAATGAGCAGTTCTTC. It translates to CASSLVGVSYNEQFF.

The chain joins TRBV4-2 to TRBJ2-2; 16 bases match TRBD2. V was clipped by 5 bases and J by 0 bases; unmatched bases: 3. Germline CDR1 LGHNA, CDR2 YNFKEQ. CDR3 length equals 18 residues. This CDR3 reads CASSKGTSGRANTGELFF. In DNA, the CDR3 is TGTGCCAGCAGCAAGGGGACTAGCGGGAGGGCGAACACCGGGGAGCTGTTTTTT.

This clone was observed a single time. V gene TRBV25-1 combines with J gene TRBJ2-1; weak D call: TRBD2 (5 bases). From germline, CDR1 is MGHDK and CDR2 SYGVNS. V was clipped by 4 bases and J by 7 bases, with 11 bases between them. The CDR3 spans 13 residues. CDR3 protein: CASSGGGLNEQFF. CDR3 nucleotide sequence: TGTGCCAGCAGTGGCGGAGGTTTGAATGAGCAGTTCTTC.

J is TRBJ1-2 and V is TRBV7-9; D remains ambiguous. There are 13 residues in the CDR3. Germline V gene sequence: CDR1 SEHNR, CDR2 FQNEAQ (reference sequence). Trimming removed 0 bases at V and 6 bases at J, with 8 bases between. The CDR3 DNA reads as TGTGCCAGCAGCTTAGCGGAGGAAAATGGCTACACCTTC. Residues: CASSLAEENGYTF.

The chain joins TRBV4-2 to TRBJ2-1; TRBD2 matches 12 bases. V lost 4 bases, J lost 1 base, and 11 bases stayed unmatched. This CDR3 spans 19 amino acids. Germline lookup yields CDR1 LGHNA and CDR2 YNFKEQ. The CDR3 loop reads CASSPQQRLAGVSYNEQFF. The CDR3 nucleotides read TGTGCCAGCAGCCCCCAACAGAGACTAGCGGGAGTATCCTACAATGAGCAGTTCTTC.

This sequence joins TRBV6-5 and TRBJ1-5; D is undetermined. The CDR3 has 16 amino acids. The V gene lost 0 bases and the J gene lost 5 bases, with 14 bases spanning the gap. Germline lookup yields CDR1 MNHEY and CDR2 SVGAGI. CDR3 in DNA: TGTGCCAGCAGTTACTCGGGCACAGCAACCCATCAGCCCCAGCATTTT. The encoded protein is CASSYSGTATHQPQHF.

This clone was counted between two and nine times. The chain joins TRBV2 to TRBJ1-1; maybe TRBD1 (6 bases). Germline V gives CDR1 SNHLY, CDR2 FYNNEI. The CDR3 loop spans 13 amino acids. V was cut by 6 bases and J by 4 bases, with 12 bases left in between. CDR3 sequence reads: CASRGRGGTEAFF. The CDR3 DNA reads TGTGCCAGCAGGGGAAGGGGGGGCACTGAAGCTTTCTTT.

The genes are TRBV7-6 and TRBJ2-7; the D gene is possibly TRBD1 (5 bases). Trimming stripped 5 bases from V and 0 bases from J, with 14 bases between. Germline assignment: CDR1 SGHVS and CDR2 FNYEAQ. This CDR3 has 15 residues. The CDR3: CASSAQGTHSYEQYF. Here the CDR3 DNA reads TGTGCCAGCAGCGCCCAGGGCACCCACTCCTACGAGCAGTACTTC.

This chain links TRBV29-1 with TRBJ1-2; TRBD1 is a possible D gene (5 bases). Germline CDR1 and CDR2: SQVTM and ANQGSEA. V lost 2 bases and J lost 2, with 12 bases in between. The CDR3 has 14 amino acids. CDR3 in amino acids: CSVETWTHNYGYTF. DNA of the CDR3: TGCAGCGTTGAAACGTGGACACACAACTATGGCTACACCTTC.

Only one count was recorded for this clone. The CDR3 loop reads CASSLRAFNSPLHF. CDR3 DNA: TGTGCCAGCAGCTTGCGGGCCTTTAATTCACCCCTCCACTTT. The chain employs TRBV7-2 and TRBJ1-6; D gene ambiguous. CDR3 length equals 14 residues. V lost 3 bases, J lost 6 bases, and 9 bases lay in between. Germline V gene data show CDR1 as SGHTA and CDR2 as FQGNSA.

CDR3 in DNA: TGTGCCACCTCGACAGACGCAGATACGCAGTATTTT. Translated: CATSTDADTQYF. The V and J genes are TRBV28 and TRBJ2-3; a weak D match, TRBD1 (5 bases). Looked up from germline, CDR1 is MDHEN and CDR2 is SYDVKM. The CDR3 loop spans 12 amino acids. The V gene lost 10 bases and the J gene lost 4 bases, with 12 bases spanning the gap.

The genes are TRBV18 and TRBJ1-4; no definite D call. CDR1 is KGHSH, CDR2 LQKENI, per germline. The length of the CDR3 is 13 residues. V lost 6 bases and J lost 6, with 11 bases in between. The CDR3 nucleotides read TGTGCCAGCTCGCTGGGAGTTTATGAAAAACTGTTTTTT. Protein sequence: CASSLGVYEKLFF.

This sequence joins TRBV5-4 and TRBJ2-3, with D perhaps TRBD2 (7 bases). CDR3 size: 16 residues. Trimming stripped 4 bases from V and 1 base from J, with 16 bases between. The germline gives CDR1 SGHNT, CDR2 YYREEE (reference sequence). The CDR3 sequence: CASSPRGGGRTDTQYF. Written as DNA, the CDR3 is TGTGCCAGCAGCCCGAGGGGCGGGGGCCGCACAGATACGCAGTATTTT.

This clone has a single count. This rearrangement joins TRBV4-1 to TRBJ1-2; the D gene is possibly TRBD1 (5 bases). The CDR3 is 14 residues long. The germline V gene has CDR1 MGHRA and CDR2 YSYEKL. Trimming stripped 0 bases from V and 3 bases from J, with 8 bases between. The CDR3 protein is CASSQDRGDYGYTF. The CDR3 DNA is TGCGCCAGCAGCCAAGATCGGGGGGACTATGGCTACACCTTC.

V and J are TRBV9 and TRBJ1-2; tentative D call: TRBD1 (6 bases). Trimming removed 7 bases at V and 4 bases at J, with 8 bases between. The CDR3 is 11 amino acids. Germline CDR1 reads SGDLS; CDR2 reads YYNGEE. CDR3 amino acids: CASGGSYGYTF. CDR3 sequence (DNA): TGTGCCAGCGGGGGCAGCTATGGCTACACCTTC.

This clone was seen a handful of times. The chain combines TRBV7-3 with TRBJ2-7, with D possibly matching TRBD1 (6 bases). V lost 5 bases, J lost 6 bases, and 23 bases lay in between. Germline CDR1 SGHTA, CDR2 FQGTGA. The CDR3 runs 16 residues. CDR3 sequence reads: CASSPQHVGQGSEQYF. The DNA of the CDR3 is TGTGCCAGCAGCCCCCAACACGTGGGGCAGGGGTCCGAGCAGTACTTC.

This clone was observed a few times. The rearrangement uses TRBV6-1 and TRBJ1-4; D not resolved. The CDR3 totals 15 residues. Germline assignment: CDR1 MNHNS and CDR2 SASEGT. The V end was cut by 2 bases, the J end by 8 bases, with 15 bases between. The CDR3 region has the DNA TGTGCCAGCAGTGAATCCCGGGTGGGAGGAGAAAAACTGTTTTTT. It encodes CASSESRVGGEKLFF.

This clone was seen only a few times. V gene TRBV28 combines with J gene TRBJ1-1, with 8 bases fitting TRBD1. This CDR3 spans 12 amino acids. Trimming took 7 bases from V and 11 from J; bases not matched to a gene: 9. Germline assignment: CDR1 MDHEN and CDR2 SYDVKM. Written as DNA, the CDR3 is TGTGCCAGCACCATGACAGGGGAGCGGGCTTTCTTT. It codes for CASTMTGERAFF.

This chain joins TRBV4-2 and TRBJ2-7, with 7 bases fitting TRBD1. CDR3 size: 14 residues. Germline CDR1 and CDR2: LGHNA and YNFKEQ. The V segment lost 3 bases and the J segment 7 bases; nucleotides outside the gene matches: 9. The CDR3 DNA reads TGTGCCAGCAGCCATGGCGGTTCCAGGGGGGAGCAGTACTTC. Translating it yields CASSHGGSRGEQYF.